This TCR beta chain was identified during a study of metastatic and nonmetastatic thyroid tumors (dated by TCRdb to the early 2020s). Looking at the study overall: For patients with malignant and with benign thyroid disease, the researchers compared repertoires between peripheral blood samples and tumor or nodule tissue samples.

This clone was detected a few times. It has no known antigen specificity. Base qualities were left out, and no much larger clone turns up one base away. The receptor library was made with PCR. TCRdb records Illumina HiSeq 4000 as the sequencer. High-throughput sequencing was used to profile the CDR3 region of the TCR beta-chain in every patient. The paper's processing steps were these. The researchers built a classifier to tell apart papillary thyroid cancer patients with distant metastasis, based on CDR3 differences among clinicopathological groups. To measure repertoire diversity the researchers used the Shannon index, while the Morisita-Horn index served to gauge how similar the tumor and blood repertoires were. TCRdb reran the public reads through fastp at Q25 and MiXCR, keeping productive beta chains. The V and J calls come from TCRdb's annotation, not from the publication. The sample data list some 17,000 clones, and around a third of these were observed just once. The ten most abundant clones make up 15% to 20% of the sample.

The germline V gene specifies SNHLY as CDR1 and FYNNEI as CDR2. From the cysteine up to the phenylalanine, the CDR3 has a length of 15 residues. Just the 45-base CDR3 DNA is kept, in frame starting at base 1. V is shortened by 5 bases, J by 1 base, and the region joining them spans 14 bases. Before undergoing thyroid surgery, none of the patients had been given any kind of treatment. Patient clinical samples collected from the early 2010s to the late 2010s were retrospectively analysed using T-cell receptor beta sequencing. The paper as a whole reports these results and caveats: TCR beta diversity was reported as significantly higher in malignant tumors than in benign nodules, in both blood and tumor samples.

This sequence originates from a female donor with papillary thyroid cancer or a benign thyroid nodule (not recorded which). Some clones in this sample may be carry-over from other donors' samples. The rearranged segments are TRBV2 and TRBJ1-1; the D segment cannot be called with confidence. The material sequenced was tumor tissue. The CDR3: CASSKRRTSNTEAFF. The sequence in DNA is TGTGCCAGCAGTAAAAGACGTACTTCGAACACTGAAGCTTTCTTT.